These 14 T cell receptor beta chains originate from one sample sequenced in a study of cytomegalovirus exposure and HLA in healthy donors. Amplification used 60 Vbeta primers and 13 Jbeta primers. The method was immunoSEQ multiplex PCR; TCRdb's version includes in-frame clones alone and lacks a portion of them. The table includes roughly 300,000 clones, 75% to 90% detected once. The source material was PBMCs. These receptors were taken from a man in his forties or fifties in good health and CMV-seropositive.

This clone was observed a few times. This chain joins TRBV2 and TRBJ2-5, with 14 bases lining up with TRBD2. CDR3 length equals 17 residues. The V gene's germline CDR1 is SNHLY and CDR2 FYNNEI. J lost 5 bases, V lost 8 bases, and 13 bases had no gene match. CDR3 nucleotides: TGTGCCAGCCGCCGCGGTGGGACTAGCGGGAGTGGGGAGACCCAGTACTTC. Its translation is CASRRGGTSGSGETQYF.

The chain links TRBV28 to TRBJ2-1; 13 bases are a match to TRBD2. The CDR3 covers 18 residues. V gave up 5 bases and J gave up 7 bases; unmatched junction bases: 14. Germline V gene sequence: CDR1 MDHEN, CDR2 SYDVKM. The CDR3: CASSPTTEGLAGWNEQFF. CDR3 bases: TGTGCCAGCAGTCCTACAACCGAGGGACTAGCGGGATGGAATGAGCAGTTCTTC.

Only a few counts were recorded for this clone. The chain has TRBV6-6 and TRBJ2-7; TRBD1 agrees at 7 bases. Germline CDR1 and CDR2: MNHNY and SVGAGI (reference sequence). V was pared by 6 bases and J by 4 bases, with 9 bases of the junction left unmatched. CDR3 length equals 14 residues. In DNA form, the CDR3 reads TGTGCCAGCAGAGGTAGCAGGGGGACGTACGAGCAGTACTTC. Translating it yields CASRGSRGTYEQYF.

The V gene is TRBV19, the J gene TRBJ2-7; 9 nucleotides match TRBD1. The J segment lost 4 bases and the V segment lost 5 bases, leaving 3 bases of the junction unmatched. CDR1 and CDR2 from the germline V gene are LNHDA and SQIVND (reference sequence). The CDR3 consists of 13 residues. The CDR3 reads CASSPGTGYEQYF. The CDR3 DNA reads TGTGCCAGTAGTCCCGGGACAGGGTACGAGCAGTACTTC.

V usage is TRBV19 and J usage is TRBJ2-3; 7 bases fit TRBD1. This CDR3 is built from 14 residues. Germline values: CDR1 LNHDA, CDR2 SQIVND (reference sequence). J lost 4 bases, V lost 9 bases, and 10 bases had no gene match. Here the CDR3 reads CASALQGVADTQYF. The CDR3 region has the DNA TGTGCCAGCGCGCTCCAGGGGGTGGCAGATACGCAGTATTTT.

The chain uses TRBV5-4 and TRBJ2-1; D perhaps matches TRBD1 (5 bases). CDR1 SGHNT and CDR2 YYREEE come from the germline V gene (reference sequence). The CDR3 is made up of 14 amino acids. Trimming pared 6 bases from V and 4 bases from J, leaving 14 bases between. The CDR3 is CASTSAGNYNEQFF. CDR3 coding DNA: TGTGCCAGCACCAGCGCAGGGAATTACAATGAGCAGTTCTTC.

This chain joins TRBV5-1 and TRBJ1-1; possibly TRBD1 for D (5 bases). The V and J ends lost 2 bases and 3 bases respectively, with 8 bases between them. Germline V gene lookup returns CDR1 SGHRS and CDR2 YFSETQ. The CDR3 is 13 residues long. CDR3 DNA sequence: TGCGCCAGCAGCTTAGGAGGGGACACTGAAGCTTTCTTT. Its translation is CASSLGGDTEAFF.

This clone was counted a single time. V is TRBV18 and J is TRBJ1-2, with D perhaps TRBD1 (5 bases). V shed 4 bases and J shed 2 bases, with 14 bases lying between them. Germline CDR1 is KGHSH and CDR2 is LQKENI. This CDR3 region has 15 residues. The CDR3 nucleotides are TGTGCCAGCTCACGCGAGACAGAGGCGAACTATGGCTACACCTTC. Translated: CASSRETEANYGYTF.

The CDR3 sequence is CASSLEVADTQYF. CDR3 nucleotides: TGTGCCAGCAGCTTAGAGGTAGCGGATACGCAGTATTTT. This chain joins TRBV7-9 and TRBJ2-3; weak D call: TRBD2 (5 bases). V was cut by 1 base and J by 6 bases, with 8 bases left in between. The CDR3 loop spans 13 amino acids. Germline CDR1 SEHNR, CDR2 FQNEAQ (reference sequence).

The V gene is TRBV5-1, the J gene TRBJ2-7; the match to TRBD1 covers 9 bases. V shed 3 bases and J 5 bases; nucleotides not matched to a gene: 9. The CDR3 sequence is 15 residues long. The germline V gene encodes CDR1 SGHRS and CDR2 YFSETQ. This chain's CDR3 is CASSYLGQGRHEQYF. Written as DNA, the CDR3 is TGCGCCAGCAGCTATTTGGGACAGGGCAGGCACGAGCAGTACTTC. Combining the CDR3 with reference TRBV5-1 and TRBJ2-7 gives the whole variable domain KAGVTQTPRYLIKTRGQQVTLSCSPISGHRSVSWYQQTPGQGLQFLFEYFSETQRNKGNFPGRFSGRQFSNSRSEMNVSTLELGDSALYLCASSYLGQGRHEQYFGPGTRLTVT.

The chain couples TRBV19 to TRBJ2-1; 7 bases agree with TRBD2. The germline CDR1 and CDR2 sequences are LNHDA and SQIVND (reference sequence). The CDR3 runs 16 residues. J gave up 3 bases and V 5 bases, and 10 bases lay outside the gene matches. CDR3 in amino acids: CASSLGGLSVYNEQFF. DNA of the CDR3: TGTGCCAGTAGTTTGGGGGGACTAAGTGTCTACAATGAGCAGTTCTTC.

A single count supports this clone. This chain links TRBV28 with TRBJ1-5; D is perhaps TRBD1 (6 bases). Germline V gives CDR1 MDHEN, CDR2 SYDVKM. There are 14 residues in the CDR3. With 4 bases removed from V and 7 bases from J, the gap between germline ends came to 14 bases. The CDR3 DNA reads TGTGCCAGCAGTTCGGGGGGCACCGGACAGCCCCAGCATTTT. This codes for CASSSGGTGQPQHF.

This clone was observed a single time. The V gene is TRBV7-2, the J gene TRBJ2-7, with 7 nucleotides matching TRBD2. CDR1 is SGHTA, CDR2 FQGNSA, per germline. The CDR3 is 14 residues long. The trim removed 4 bases at V and 2 bases at J, leaving 5 bases unmatched. The CDR3 nucleotides read TGTGCCAGCAGCTCCGGACTAGTGACCTACGAGCAGTACTTC. Its protein is CASSSGLVTYEQYF.

This clone was picked up a small number of times. The genes are TRBV10-2 and TRBJ1-1; TRBD1 might be the D (5 bases). This CDR3 is built from 12 residues. Germline V gene sequence: CDR1 WSHSY, CDR2 SAAADI. Trimming left V 7 bases short and J 3 bases short, with 9 bases between. CDR3 sequence reads: CASTPGYTEAFF. CDR3 DNA sequence: TGCGCCAGCACTCCAGGGTACACTGAAGCTTTCTTT.